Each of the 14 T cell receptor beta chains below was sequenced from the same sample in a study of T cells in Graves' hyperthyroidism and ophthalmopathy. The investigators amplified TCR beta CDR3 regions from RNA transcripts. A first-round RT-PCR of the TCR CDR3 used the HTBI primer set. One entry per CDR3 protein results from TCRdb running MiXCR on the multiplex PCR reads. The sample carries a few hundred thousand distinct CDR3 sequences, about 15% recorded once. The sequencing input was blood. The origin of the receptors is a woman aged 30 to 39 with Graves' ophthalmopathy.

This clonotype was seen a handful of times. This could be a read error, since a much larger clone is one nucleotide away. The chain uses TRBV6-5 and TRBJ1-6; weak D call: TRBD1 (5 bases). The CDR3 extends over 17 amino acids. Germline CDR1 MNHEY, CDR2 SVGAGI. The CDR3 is CASSFQGFRAYNSPFHF. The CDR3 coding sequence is TGTGCCAGCAGTTTCCAGGGCTTTCGGGCTTATAATTCACCCTTCCACTTT.

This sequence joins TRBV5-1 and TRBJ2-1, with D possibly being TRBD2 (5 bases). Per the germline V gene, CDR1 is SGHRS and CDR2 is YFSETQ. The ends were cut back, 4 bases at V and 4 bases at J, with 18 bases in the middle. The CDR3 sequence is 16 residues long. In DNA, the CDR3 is TGCGCCAGCAGCCTAGCCCTTAGCGCTGGATACAATGAGCAGTTCTTC. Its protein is CASSLALSAGYNEQFF.

CDR3 sequence: CATTTGAGYNEQFF. For the CDR3, the DNA is TGTGCCACCACAACAGGGGCGGGGTACAATGAGCAGTTCTTC. J is TRBJ2-1 and V is TRBV19, with a possible D match to TRBD1 (7 bases). V gave up 10 bases and J gave up 4 bases, with 17 bases separating them. CDR1 is LNHDA, CDR2 SQIVND, per germline (reference sequence). The CDR3 contains 14 residues.

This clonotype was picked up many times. The CDR3 DNA reads TGTGCCAGCAGCTTCAAGGGTAGGTATGAGCAGTTCTTC. Translation: CASSFKGRYEQFF. This chain joins TRBV7-8 and TRBJ2-1; D not resolved. Germline loops: CDR1 SGHVS, CDR2 FQNEAQ. Trimming left V 3 bases short and J 8 bases short, with 11 bases between. The CDR3 is made up of 13 amino acids.

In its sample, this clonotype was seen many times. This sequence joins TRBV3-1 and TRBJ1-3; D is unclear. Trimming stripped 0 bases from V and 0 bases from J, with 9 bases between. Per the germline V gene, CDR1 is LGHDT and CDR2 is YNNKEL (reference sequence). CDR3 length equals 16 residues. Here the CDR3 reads CASSQDSGLSGNTIYF. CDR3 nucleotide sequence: TGTGCCAGCAGCCAAGATTCGGGCCTCTCTGGAAACACCATATATTTT.

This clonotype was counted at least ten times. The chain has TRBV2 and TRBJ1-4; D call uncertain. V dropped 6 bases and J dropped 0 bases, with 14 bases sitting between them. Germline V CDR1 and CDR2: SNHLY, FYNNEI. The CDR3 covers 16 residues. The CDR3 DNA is TGTGCCAGCAGGAAATCCGGTGGGGCAACTAATGAAAAACTGTTTTTT. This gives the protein CASRKSGGATNEKLFF.

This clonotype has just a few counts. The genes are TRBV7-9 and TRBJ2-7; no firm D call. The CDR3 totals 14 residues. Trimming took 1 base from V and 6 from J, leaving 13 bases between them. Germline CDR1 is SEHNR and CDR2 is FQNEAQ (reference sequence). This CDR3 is CASSLVVGQGEQYF. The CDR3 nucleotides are TGTGCCAGCAGCTTAGTGGTCGGCCAAGGCGAGCAGTACTTC.

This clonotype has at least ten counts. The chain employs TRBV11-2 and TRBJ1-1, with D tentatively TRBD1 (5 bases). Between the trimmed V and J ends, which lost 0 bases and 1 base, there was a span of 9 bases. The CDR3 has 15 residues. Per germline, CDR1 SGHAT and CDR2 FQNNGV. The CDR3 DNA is TGTGCCAGCAGCTTAGAGGGAAGGGGGAACACTGAAGCTTTCTTT. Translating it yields CASSLEGRGNTEAFF.

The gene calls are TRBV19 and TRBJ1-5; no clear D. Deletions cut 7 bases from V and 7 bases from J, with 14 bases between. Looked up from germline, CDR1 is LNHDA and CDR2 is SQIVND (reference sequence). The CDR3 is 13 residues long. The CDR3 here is CASNLWGSQPQHF. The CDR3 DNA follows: TGTGCCAGTAATCTTTGGGGTTCGCAGCCCCAGCATTTT.

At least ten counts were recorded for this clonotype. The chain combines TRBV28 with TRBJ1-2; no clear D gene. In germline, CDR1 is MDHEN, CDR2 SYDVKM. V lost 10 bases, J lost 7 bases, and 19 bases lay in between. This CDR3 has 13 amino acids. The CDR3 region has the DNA TGTGCCACCCATAGACGGGCGGGGTCTGGCTACACCTTC. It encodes CATHRRAGSGYTF.

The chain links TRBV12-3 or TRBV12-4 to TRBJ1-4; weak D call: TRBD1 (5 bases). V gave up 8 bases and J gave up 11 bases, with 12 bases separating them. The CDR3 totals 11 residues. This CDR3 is CASLGGVKLFF. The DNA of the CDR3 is TGTGCCAGCTTGGGGGGGGTGAAACTGTTTTTT.

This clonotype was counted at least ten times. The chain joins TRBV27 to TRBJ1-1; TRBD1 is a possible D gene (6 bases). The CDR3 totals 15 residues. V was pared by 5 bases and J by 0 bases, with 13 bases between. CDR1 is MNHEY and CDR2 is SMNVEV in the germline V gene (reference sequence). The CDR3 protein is CASSLRGLMNTEAFF. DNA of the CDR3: TGTGCCAGCAGTCTCAGGGGACTCATGAACACTGAAGCTTTCTTT.

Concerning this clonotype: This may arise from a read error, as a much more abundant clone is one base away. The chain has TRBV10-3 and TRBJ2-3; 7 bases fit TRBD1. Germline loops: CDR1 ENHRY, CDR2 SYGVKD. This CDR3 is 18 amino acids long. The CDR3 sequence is CAISGGRGRDRSTDTKYF. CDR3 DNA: TGTGCCATCAGTGGGGGTCGAGGCAGGGACAGAAGCACAGATACGAAGTATTTT.

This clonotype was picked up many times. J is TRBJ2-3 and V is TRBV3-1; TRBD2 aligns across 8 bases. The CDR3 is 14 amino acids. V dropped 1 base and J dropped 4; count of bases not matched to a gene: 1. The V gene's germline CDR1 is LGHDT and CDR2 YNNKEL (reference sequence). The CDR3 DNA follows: TGTGCCAGCAGCCAAGCGGGGGGGCCAGATACGCAGTATTTT. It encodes CASSQAGGPDTQYF.